These 28 T cell receptor beta chains originate from one sample sequenced in a study of shared clonotypes between healthy human individuals. TCRdb keeps only in-frame clones here, not all; method: immunoSEQ multiplex PCR. Of about 470,000 clones in the sample, roughly three quarters are singletons; the top ten hold over 10%. Sequencing was carried out using PBMCs. These receptors originate from a woman between 35 and 50 years old in good health. Some clones in this sample may be carry-over from other donors' samples.

V gene TRBV15 combines with J gene TRBJ2-1, with TRBD2 matching 11 bases. V dropped 1 base and J dropped 4; count of bases not matched to a gene: 9. Germline V gene lookup returns CDR1 LNHNV and CDR2 YYDKDF (reference sequence). There are 18 residues in the CDR3. CDR3 protein: CATSRVRIAGGPYNEQFF. CDR3 bases: TGTGCCACCAGCAGAGTCCGTATAGCGGGAGGGCCATACAATGAGCAGTTCTTC. Together with reference TRBV15 and TRBJ2-1, the CDR3 gives the full variable domain: DAMVIQNPRYQVTQFGKPVTLSCSQTLNHNVMYWYQQKSSQAPKLLFHYYDKDFNNEADTPDNFQSRRPNTSFCFLDIRSPGLGDTAMYLCATSRVRIAGGPYNEQFFGPGTRLTVL.

The DNA for the CDR3 is TGTGCCAGCAGTTTCTGGGGGGATGATACGCAGTATTTT. It translates to CASSFWGDDTQYF. V is TRBV28 and J is TRBJ2-3; weak D call: TRBD2 (6 bases). V was cut by 3 bases and J by 6 bases, with 10 bases left in between. In germline, CDR1 is MDHEN, CDR2 SYDVKM. This CDR3 contains 13 residues.

This clone has just one count. The rearrangement links TRBV19 to TRBJ2-1, with 11 bases fitting TRBD2. V shed 4 bases and J 10 bases; nucleotides not matched to a gene: 27. CDR1 and CDR2 (germline): LNHDA, SQIVND (reference sequence). The length of the CDR3 is 21 residues. The CDR3 DNA follows: TGTGCCAGTAGTACAGACAGGGGCAGAGGTGGATTTCTAGCGGGAGGTCGGGAGCAGTTCTTC. This codes for CASSTDRGRGGFLAGGREQFF.

This clone came up a few times. The same CDR3 also results from other DNA sequences found in this sample. This CDR3 is CASSVSSGNTIYF. CDR3 nucleotide sequence: TGTGCCAGCAGTGTGAGCTCTGGAAACACCATATATTTT. The V and J genes are TRBV25-1 and TRBJ1-3; D is unresolved. V was cut by 4 bases and J by 0 bases, with 4 bases left in between. This CDR3 is 13 amino acids long. CDR1 is MGHDK, CDR2 SYGVNS, per germline.

This clone was seen a few times. V is TRBV2 and J is TRBJ1-1; a weak D match, TRBD1 (5 bases). V was trimmed by 4 bases and J by 10 bases, leaving 16 bases between them. The CDR3 runs to 13 residues. The germline V gene encodes CDR1 SNHLY and CDR2 FYNNEI. CDR3 sequence: CASSGGQAGGAFF. Here the CDR3 DNA reads TGTGCCAGCAGTGGGGGCCAGGCGGGTGGAGCTTTCTTT. Full variable domain (outside the CDR3, taken from reference TRBV2 and TRBJ1-1): EPEVTQTPSHQVTQMGQEVILRCVPISNHLYFYWYRQILGQKVEFLVSFYNNEISEKSEIFDDQFSVERPDGSNFTLKIRSTKLEDSAMYFCASSGGQAGGAFFGQGTRLTVV.

The chain joins TRBV28 to TRBJ1-3; the match to TRBD1 covers 12 bases. Germline V gene data show CDR1 as MDHEN and CDR2 as SYDVKM. The CDR3 contains 19 residues. V lost 4 bases and J lost 0; bases outside the gene matches: 10. The CDR3 coding sequence is TGTGCCAGCAGTTCCCAACCGGGACAGGGGGCCGACTCTGGAAACACCATATATTTT. Protein sequence: CASSSQPGQGADSGNTIYF.

This clone was seen just once. Other nucleotide sequences from this sample produce the same CDR3. The V and J genes are TRBV5-1 and TRBJ2-2; 13 nucleotides align to TRBD2. Germline assignment: CDR1 SGHRS and CDR2 YFSETQ. This CDR3 has 16 amino acids. The trim removed 0 bases at V and 4 bases at J, leaving 0 bases unmatched. The CDR3: CASSLGLAGGTGELFF. In DNA, the CDR3 is TGCGCCAGCAGCTTGGGACTAGCGGGAGGCACCGGGGAGCTGTTTTTT.

The rearrangement links TRBV19 to TRBJ2-5; D is unresolved. The length of the CDR3 is 15 residues. V was shortened by 6 bases and J by 5 bases, with 19 bases between the two germline ends. From germline, CDR1 is LNHDA and CDR2 SQIVND (reference sequence). The CDR3 region is CASRNLRALGETQYF. The DNA for the CDR3 is TGTGCCAGTAGGAACCTCCGGGCTCTTGGGGAGACCCAGTACTTC.

The V gene is TRBV18, the J gene TRBJ2-2, with TRBD2 matching over 10 bases. Germline assignment: CDR1 KGHSH and CDR2 LQKENI. CDR3 length: 17 amino acids. V gave up 1 base and J gave up 5 bases; unmatched junction bases: 7. The CDR3 coding sequence is TGTGCCAGCTCACCACGAGGGTTAGCGGGAGGAACCGGGGAGCTGTTTTTT. Protein: CASSPRGLAGGTGELFF.

The V and J genes are TRBV28 and TRBJ2-4; D is perhaps TRBD2 (6 bases). Germline CDR1 reads MDHEN; CDR2 reads SYDVKM. V was pared by 2 bases and J by 4 bases, with 9 bases between. The CDR3 length is 14 residues. CDR3 nucleotides: TGTGCCAGCAGTTTAGAGGCGGGAAAAAACATTCAGTACTTC. Translated: CASSLEAGKNIQYF.

V and J are TRBV5-4 and TRBJ2-7, with 11 positions matching TRBD2. V gave up 1 base and J gave up 4 bases; unmatched junction bases: 4. The CDR3 has 15 amino acids. Germline V gene data show CDR1 as SGHNT and CDR2 as YYREEE (reference sequence). CDR3 in DNA: TGTGCCAGCAGCTTGACTAGCGGGAGTCAGTACGAGCAGTACTTC. It codes for CASSLTSGSQYEQYF.

This chain connects TRBV15 to TRBJ2-7; 7 bases agree with TRBD2. The CDR3 length is 16 residues. Trimming took 0 bases from V and 2 from J; bases not matched to a gene: 7. The V gene's germline CDR1 is LNHNV and CDR2 YYDKDF (reference sequence). CDR3 protein: CATSRDPAGVPYEQYF. CDR3 DNA sequence: TGTGCCACCAGCAGAGATCCGGCGGGAGTACCCTACGAGCAGTACTTC.

V and J are TRBV5-1 and TRBJ1-2; 8 bases agree with TRBD1. The V gene's germline CDR1 is SGHRS and CDR2 YFSETQ. The CDR3 has 14 amino acids. V gave up 5 bases and J gave up 7 bases; unmatched junction bases: 10. The CDR3 DNA reads TGCGCCAGCAGACAGACAGGGGTTTTGAGTGGCTACACCTTC. Amino acid sequence: CASRQTGVLSGYTF.

This chain uses TRBV19 with TRBJ2-5; the D gene is possibly TRBD1 (5 bases). With 4 bases removed from V and 3 bases from J, the gap between germline ends came to 15 bases. This CDR3 has 15 amino acids. CDR1 is LNHDA and CDR2 is SQIVND in the germline V gene (reference sequence). The CDR3 DNA sequence: TGTGCCAGTAGTACACCCCTAGGACAAGAAGAGACCCAGTACTTC. Translating it yields CASSTPLGQEETQYF.

To note about this clone: A read error may explain this, as a much larger clone is one base away. The genes are TRBV4-2 and TRBJ2-5, with D perhaps TRBD2 (5 bases). The J call may be in error: the DNA end matches TRBJ2-7 better. The CDR3 consists of 15 residues. Germline CDR1 LGHNA, CDR2 YNFKEQ. CDR3 in amino acids: CASSQEEEPPYEQYF. The CDR3 DNA reads as TGTGCCAGCAGCCAAGAGGAGGAGCCCCCCTACGAGCAGTACTTC.

The chain is built from TRBV6-1 and TRBJ2-1; D is undetermined. CDR3 size: 15 residues. Trimming cost V 1 base and J 3 bases, with 10 bases left between them. Germline V gives CDR1 MNHNS, CDR2 SASEGT. The CDR3 DNA reads TGTGCCAGCAGTGAAGGAGCTGGAGACTACAATGAGCAGTTCTTC. Amino acids: CASSEGAGDYNEQFF.

This clone has a single count. The chain couples TRBV29-1 to TRBJ1-1; D is unresolved. The ends were cut back, 6 bases at V and 1 base at J, with 12 bases in the middle. This CDR3 has 13 residues. Germline V gene lookup returns CDR1 SQVTM and CDR2 ANQGSEA. The CDR3 DNA reads as TGCAGCGTCGCCACAACTACGAACACTGAAGCTTTCTTT. This sequence encodes CSVATTTNTEAFF. The whole variable domain, remainder taken from reference TRBV29-1 and TRBJ1-1, is SAVISQKPSRDICQRGTSLTIQCQVDSQVTMMFWYRQQPGQSLTLIATANQGSEATYESGFVIDKFPISRPNLTFSTLTVSNMSPEDSSIYLCSVATTTNTEAFFGQGTRLTVV.

This sequence joins TRBV19 and TRBJ2-7; D might be TRBD1 (6 bases). Germline values: CDR1 LNHDA, CDR2 SQIVND (reference sequence). The CDR3 loop spans 14 amino acids. V lost 5 bases and J 3 bases, leaving 14 bases between the germline ends. In nucleotides, the CDR3 is TGTGCCAGTAGTTACGTGGGGGACAACTACGAGCAGTACTTC. Translated: CASSYVGDNYEQYF.

This chain connects TRBV27 to TRBJ2-7; 12 nucleotides agree with TRBD1. The CDR3 is 14 residues long. V gave up 6 bases and J gave up 2 bases; unmatched junction bases: 2. The germline V gene has CDR1 MNHEY and CDR2 SMNVEV (reference sequence). CDR3 sequence: CASRGQGAPYEQYF. In DNA, the CDR3 is TGTGCCAGCAGGGGACAGGGGGCCCCCTACGAGCAGTACTTC.

V gene TRBV11-2 combines with J gene TRBJ1-1; possible D gene TRBD1, 5 bases. This CDR3 is built from 13 residues. The V end was cut by 5 bases, the J end by 11 bases, with 18 bases between. The germline gives CDR1 SGHAT, CDR2 FQNNGV. CDR3 sequence reads: CASSIPGRWAAFF. CDR3 DNA: TGTGCCAGCAGCATTCCAGGGAGATGGGCCGCTTTCTTT.

V is TRBV19 and J is TRBJ1-1; D ambiguous. Germline assignment: CDR1 LNHDA and CDR2 SQIVND (reference sequence). The CDR3 is made up of 13 amino acids. Trimming cost V 2 bases and J 1 base, with 5 bases left between them. CDR3 in amino acids: CASSIQANTEAFF. CDR3 DNA: TGTGCCAGTAGTATACAGGCGAACACTGAAGCTTTCTTT.

This clone was seen more than once but under ten times. V is TRBV9 and J is TRBJ2-5; D is perhaps TRBD1 (7 bases). The CDR3 is made up of 15 amino acids. Germline V gives CDR1 SGDLS, CDR2 YYNGEE. V gave up 3 bases and J gave up 5 bases, with 17 bases separating them. CDR3 sequence reads: CASSDGGGVGETQYF. CDR3 sequence (DNA): TGTGCCAGCAGCGATGGAGGGGGCGTAGGGGAGACCCAGTACTTC.

This rearrangement joins TRBV5-6 to TRBJ2-1; D gene uncertain. The CDR3 contains 16 residues. V lost 0 bases, J lost 1 base, and 11 bases lay in between. The germline gives CDR1 SGHDT, CDR2 YYEEEE. CDR3 residues: CASSLARLTSYNEQFF. For the CDR3, the DNA is TGTGCCAGCAGCTTGGCGAGGCTGACTTCCTACAATGAGCAGTTCTTC.

V gene TRBV2 combines with J gene TRBJ2-5; TRBD2 aligns across 9 bases. Germline CDR1 is SNHLY and CDR2 is FYNNEI. The CDR3 length is 15 residues. J gave up 9 bases and V 6 bases, and 14 bases lay outside the gene matches. CDR3 DNA: TGTGCCAGCAGCGTATTGACTAGCGGAGGGGGGGCCCAGTACTTC. Its translation is CASSVLTSGGGAQYF.

This chain connects TRBV30 to TRBJ2-1; no clear D. CDR3 length: 13 amino acids. Germline assignment: CDR1 GTSNPN and CDR2 SVGIG (reference sequence). The V end was cut by 0 bases, the J end by 2 bases, with 5 bases between. The CDR3 sequence is CAWSVGTYNEQFF. In DNA, the CDR3 is TGTGCCTGGAGTGTTGGGACCTACAATGAGCAGTTCTTC.

The rearrangement joins TRBV4-2 to TRBJ1-3, with 7 bases that match TRBD1. Germline V gene lookup returns CDR1 LGHNA and CDR2 YNFKEQ. The CDR3 is made up of 15 amino acids. Losses at the gene ends were 0 bases for V and 2 bases for J; bases not matched to a gene: 1. CDR3 protein: CASSQDGTAGNTIYF. CDR3 nucleotides: TGTGCCAGCAGCCAAGACGGGACAGCTGGAAACACCATATATTTT.

This clone was seen once. The chain combines TRBV7-8 with TRBJ2-3, with TRBD2 matching 8 bases. Germline V gene sequence: CDR1 SGHVS, CDR2 FQNEAQ. Germline trimming cut 3 bases from V and 2 bases from J; bases unmatched to any gene: 1. This CDR3 is built from 14 residues. The CDR3 protein is CASSLTSATDTQYF. The CDR3 bases are TGTGCCAGCAGCTTGACTAGCGCCACAGATACGCAGTATTTT. Combining the CDR3 with reference TRBV7-8 and TRBJ2-3 gives the whole variable domain GAGVSQSPRYKVAKRGQDVALRCDPISGHVSLFWYQQALGQGPEFLTYFQNEAQLDKSGLPSDRFFAERPEGSVSTLKIQRTQQEDSAVYLCASSLTSATDTQYFGPGTRLTVL.

The CDR3 sequence is CASNTRGIEPKAFF. The CDR3 nucleotides read TGTGCCAGCAATACTAGGGGTATCGAGCCCAAAGCTTTCTTT. The chain uses TRBV13 and TRBJ1-1, with D possibly matching TRBD1 (5 bases). Trimming stripped 7 bases from V and 9 bases from J, with 21 bases between. CDR1 is PRHDT and CDR2 is FYEKMQ in the germline V gene (reference sequence). This CDR3 has 14 residues. Full variable domain (rest looked up from reference TRBV13 and TRBJ1-1): AAGVIQSPRHLIKEKRETATLKCYPIPRHDTVYWYQQGPGQDPQFLISFYEKMQSDKGSIPDRFSAQQFSDYHSELNMSSLELGDSALYFCASNTRGIEPKAFFGQGTRLTVV.